This TCR beta chain was captured in a study of shared clonotypes between healthy human individuals. About the study: The plates for each donor numbered three CD4 naive, three CD4 memory, two CD8 naive and one CD8 memory. Study-level findings and limits: Having only a few donors restricted how much genetic and exposure-history diversity was captured.

Germline V gene sequence: CDR1 DFQATT, CDR2 SNEGSKA (reference sequence). V lost 4 bases to trimming and J lost 3 bases, with 3 bases between them. The CDR3 spans 10 residues. Libraries were prepared by immunoSEQ multiplex PCR; TCRdb keeps only in-frame clonotypes and omits some of them. The sample contains around 980,000 clones, around 82% of which appear only once. As concerns this clone: What it recognizes is unknown. A read error is possible here, since a much larger clone lies one base away. The sample carries other DNA sequences with the same CDR3.

V and J are TRBV20-1 and TRBJ2-5; D gene uncertain. The sequenced material came from memory CD4+ T cells from PBMCs. Subset meaning: CD45RA-negative fraction. The receptor was derived from a young man in good health. Some clones in this sample may be carry-over from other donors' samples. The CDR3 loop reads CSATEETQYF. The CDR3 bases are TGCAGTGCTACTGAAGAGACCCAGTACTTC.